Listed below are T cell receptor beta chains from one sample, sequenced in a study of T cell responses to AZD1222 COVID-19 vaccine. The assay was immunoSEQ multiplex PCR, and TCRdb's table has in-frame clones only and misses some. The table lists around 120,000 clones, about 85% of them singletons, with around 6% in the top ten. The specimen was peripheral blood, collected on day 0 of AZD1222 vaccination. The receptors were sampled from an adult in good health. CDR3s include the opening cysteine and the closing phenylalanine or tryptophan. Fields, in order: V gene, J gene, clone size, CDR3 protein. Clone size appears in some rows only: once, few, many, or a class for an expanded clone.

TRBV11-3	TRBJ1-4	few	CASSTRTGGNEKLFF
TRBV7-9	TRBJ1-1	-	CASSPGRTEAFF
TRBV6-1	TRBJ2-6	-	CASSEQGDGANVLTF
TRBV7-8	TRBJ2-5	once	CAIRRVKAGETQYF
TRBV6-5	TRBJ1-2	-	CASRLGGTVYGYTF
TRBV6-1	TRBJ1-5	-	CASSEAQNQPQHF
TRBV7-9	TRBJ2-5	-	CASSLGPSNKETQYF
TRBV6-5	TRBJ2-7	-	CASSLGQGLHEQYF
TRBV4-3	TRBJ2-7	-	CASSQDYGTYEQYF
TRBV5-1	TRBJ2-1	-	CASSLDRGRDEQFF
TRBV2	TRBJ1-4	-	CASKRTEKYLEKLFF
TRBV5-1	TRBJ2-1	-	CASSWDYPSGEQFF
TRBV18	TRBJ1-1	-	CASSTDLGGTEAFF
TRBV7-9	TRBJ1-5	-	CASSLGGQLGQPQHF
TRBV7-9	TRBJ2-3	once	CASSSPWAGTDTQYF
TRBV12-3/TRBV12-4	TRBJ1-1	few	CASSKYSNTEAFF
TRBV6-5	TRBJ1-3	-	CASSAQGISNTIYF
TRBV7-2	TRBJ1-1	-	CASSLEGSRSTEAFF
TRBV5-1	TRBJ2-1	-	CASSLDYSSYNEQFF
TRBV19	TRBJ1-5	few	CASSIGGFHQPQHF
TRBV7-9	TRBJ1-5	-	CASSSGTDHQPQHF
TRBV5-1	TRBJ2-7	-	CASSSAGGSTPGEQYF
TRBV11-2	TRBJ2-1	-	CASSLVEGRAEQFF
TRBV19	TRBJ1-1	-	CASSMRGVPGMNTEAFF
TRBV12-5	TRBJ2-7	once	CASGLVGVVPYEQYF
TRBV11-2	TRBJ1-2	-	CASSLESDRGGYTF
TRBV5-4	TRBJ1-1	-	CASSFPDRLDTEAFF
TRBV3-1/TRBV3-2	TRBJ1-3	-	CASSQDSGTGHSGNTIYF
TRBV6-5	TRBJ1-1	once	CASRGAVDTEAFF
TRBV2	TRBJ1-5	few	CASSDNGPYAEGQPQHF
TRBV28	TRBJ1-6	-	CASRPGTGDNSPLHF
TRBV9	TRBJ1-1	-	CASSVFSGGTEAFF
TRBV19	TRBJ1-1	-	CASSMPGENTEAFF
TRBV24-1	TRBJ2-3	few	CATSASGGPDTQYF
TRBV7-9	TRBJ2-2	-	CASSSGLGELFF